The entry that follows covers one T cell receptor beta chain sequence. The target antigen is unknown. CDR3 length: 15 amino acids. Germline CDR1 and CDR2: MNHEY and SVGAGI. J was trimmed by 5 bases and V by 5 bases; bases with no gene match: 7. The method was immunoSEQ multiplex PCR; TCRdb's version includes in-frame clones alone and lacks a portion of them. The sample carries approximately 280,000 clones, around nine tenths recorded once. The data stem from a study of cytomegalovirus exposure and HLA in healthy donors. Overall study: The same platform used for the approximately 670 first-cohort repertoires was also used for the 95 to 150 validation repertoires, as a later analysis reported. Study conclusions and caveats: The authors listed 150 to 200 TCR beta chains as cytomegalovirus-associated. Reportedly, diagnosis of cytomegalovirus status by the classifier showed high specificity and sensitivity. Most TCR sequences were uncommon, yet certain public TCRs appeared in many donors.

The clonotype was recovered from a woman aged 18 to 35 in good health and CMV-seronegative. Sequencing was carried out using PBMCs. This sequence joins TRBV6-5 and TRBJ2-7; the match to TRBD2 covers 12 bases. The DNA of the CDR3 is TGTGCCAGCAGTCGGGCTAGCGGGAGGGTCGACGAGCAGTACTTC. It codes for CASSRASGRVDEQYF.